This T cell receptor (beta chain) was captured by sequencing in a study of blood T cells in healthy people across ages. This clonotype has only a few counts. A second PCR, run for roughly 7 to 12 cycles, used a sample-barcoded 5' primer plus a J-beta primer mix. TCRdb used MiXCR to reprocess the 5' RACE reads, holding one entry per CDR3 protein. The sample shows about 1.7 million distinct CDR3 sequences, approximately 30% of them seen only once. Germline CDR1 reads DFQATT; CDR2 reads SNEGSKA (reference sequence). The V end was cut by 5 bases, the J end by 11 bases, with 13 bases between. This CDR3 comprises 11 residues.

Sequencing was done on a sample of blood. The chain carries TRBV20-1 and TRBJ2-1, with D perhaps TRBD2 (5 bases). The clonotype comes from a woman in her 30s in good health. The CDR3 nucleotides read TGCAGTGCTCTGGACCAGACTAAGCAGTTCTTC. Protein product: CSALDQTKQFF.